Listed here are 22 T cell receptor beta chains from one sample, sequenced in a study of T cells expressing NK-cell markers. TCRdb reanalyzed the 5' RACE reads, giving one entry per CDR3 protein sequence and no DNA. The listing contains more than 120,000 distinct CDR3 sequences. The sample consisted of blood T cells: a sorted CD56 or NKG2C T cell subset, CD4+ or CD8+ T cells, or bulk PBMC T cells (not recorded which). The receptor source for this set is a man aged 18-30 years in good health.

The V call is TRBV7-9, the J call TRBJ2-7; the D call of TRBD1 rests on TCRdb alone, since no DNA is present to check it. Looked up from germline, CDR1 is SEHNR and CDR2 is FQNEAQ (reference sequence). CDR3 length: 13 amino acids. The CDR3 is CASSRDRAGEQYF. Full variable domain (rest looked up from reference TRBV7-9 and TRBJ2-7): DTGVSQNPRHKITKRGQNVTFRCDPISEHNRLYWYRQTLGQGPEFLTYFQNEAQLEKSRLLSDRFSAERPKGSFSTLEIQRTEQGDSAMYLCASSRDRAGEQYFGPGTRLTVT.

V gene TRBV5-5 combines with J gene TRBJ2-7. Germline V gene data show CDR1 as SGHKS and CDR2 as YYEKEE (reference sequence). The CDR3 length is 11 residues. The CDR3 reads CASRLGYEQYF.

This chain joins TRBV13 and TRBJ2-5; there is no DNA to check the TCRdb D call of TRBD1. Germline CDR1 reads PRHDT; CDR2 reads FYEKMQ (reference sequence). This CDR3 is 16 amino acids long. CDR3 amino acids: CASSERDSSIQETQYF.

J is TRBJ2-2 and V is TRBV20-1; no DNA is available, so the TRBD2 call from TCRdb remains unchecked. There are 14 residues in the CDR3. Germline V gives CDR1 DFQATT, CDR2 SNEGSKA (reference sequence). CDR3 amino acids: CSARDSGGTGELFF.

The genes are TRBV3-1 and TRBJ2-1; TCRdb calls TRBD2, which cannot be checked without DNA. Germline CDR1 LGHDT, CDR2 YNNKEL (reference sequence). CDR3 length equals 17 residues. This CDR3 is CASSQEGLAGAYNEQFF.

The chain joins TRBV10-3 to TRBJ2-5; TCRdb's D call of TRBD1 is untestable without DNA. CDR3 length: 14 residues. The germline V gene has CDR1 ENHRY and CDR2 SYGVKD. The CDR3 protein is CAISEPQVEETQYF.

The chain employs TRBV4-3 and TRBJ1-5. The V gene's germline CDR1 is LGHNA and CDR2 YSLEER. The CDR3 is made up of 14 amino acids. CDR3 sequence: CASSPDTSNQPQHF.

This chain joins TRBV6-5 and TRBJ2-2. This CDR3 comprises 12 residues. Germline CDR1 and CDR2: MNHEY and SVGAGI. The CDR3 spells CASTSMAGELFF.

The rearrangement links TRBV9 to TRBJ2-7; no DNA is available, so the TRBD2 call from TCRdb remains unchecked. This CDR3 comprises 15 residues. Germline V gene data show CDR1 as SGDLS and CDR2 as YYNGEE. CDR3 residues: CASSNSHSGRSEQYF.

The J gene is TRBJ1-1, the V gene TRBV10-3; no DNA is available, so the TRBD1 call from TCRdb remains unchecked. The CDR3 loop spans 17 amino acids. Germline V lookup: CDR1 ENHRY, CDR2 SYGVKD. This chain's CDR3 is CAISGPGRGLTNTEAFF.

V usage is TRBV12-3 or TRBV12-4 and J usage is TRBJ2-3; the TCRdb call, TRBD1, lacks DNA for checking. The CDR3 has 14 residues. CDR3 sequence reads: CASSLAGDTDTQYF.

The CDR3 loop reads CASSQDRTSGLYEQYF. V is TRBV4-3 and J is TRBJ2-7; TCRdb's assignment of TRBD2 cannot be checked, as there is no DNA. Germline CDR1 and CDR2: LGHNA and YSLEER. The CDR3 is made up of 16 amino acids.

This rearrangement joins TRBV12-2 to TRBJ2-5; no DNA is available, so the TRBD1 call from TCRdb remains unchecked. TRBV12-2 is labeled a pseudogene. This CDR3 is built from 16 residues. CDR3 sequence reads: CASRCPDRNPQETQYF.

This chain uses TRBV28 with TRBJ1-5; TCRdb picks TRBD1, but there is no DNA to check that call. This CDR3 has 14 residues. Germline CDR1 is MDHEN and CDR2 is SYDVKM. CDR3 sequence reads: CASSLRGQVQPQHF.

The CDR3 sequence is CASSFMDSYEQYF. V gene TRBV5-6 combines with J gene TRBJ2-7; TCRdb selects TRBD1, and the lack of DNA leaves this call unchecked. CDR1 is SGHDT and CDR2 is YYEEEE in the germline V gene. The CDR3 has 13 amino acids.

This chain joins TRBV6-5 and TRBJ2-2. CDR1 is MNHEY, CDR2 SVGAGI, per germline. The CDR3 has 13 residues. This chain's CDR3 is CASSYSWGGELFF.

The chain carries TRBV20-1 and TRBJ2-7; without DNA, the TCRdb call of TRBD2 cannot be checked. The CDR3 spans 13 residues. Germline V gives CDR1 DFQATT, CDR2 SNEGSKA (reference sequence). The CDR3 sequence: CSALLAGAHEQYF.

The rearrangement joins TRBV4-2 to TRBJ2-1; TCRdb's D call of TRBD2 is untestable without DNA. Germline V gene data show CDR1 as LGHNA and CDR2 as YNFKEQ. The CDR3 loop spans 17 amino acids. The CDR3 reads CASSQPGTSGSYNEQFF.

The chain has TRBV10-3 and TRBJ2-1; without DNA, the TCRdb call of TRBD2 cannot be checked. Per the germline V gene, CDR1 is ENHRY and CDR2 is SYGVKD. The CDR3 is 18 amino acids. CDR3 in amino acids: CAISVWEREPLSYNEQFF.

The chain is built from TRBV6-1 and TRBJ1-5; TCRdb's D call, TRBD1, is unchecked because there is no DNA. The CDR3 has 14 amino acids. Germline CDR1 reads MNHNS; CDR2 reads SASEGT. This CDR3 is CASSGRPGDQPQHF.

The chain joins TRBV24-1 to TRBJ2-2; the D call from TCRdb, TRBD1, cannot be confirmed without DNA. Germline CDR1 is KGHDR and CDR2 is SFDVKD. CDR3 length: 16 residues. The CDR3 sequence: CATSDLRGLNTGELFF.

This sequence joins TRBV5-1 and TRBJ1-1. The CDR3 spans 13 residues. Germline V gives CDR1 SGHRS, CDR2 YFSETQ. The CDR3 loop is CASSSVSNTEAFF.